These 20 T cell receptor beta chains were all obtained from the same sample, sequenced in a study of T cells in Graves' hyperthyroidism and ophthalmopathy (dated by TCRdb to 2018 to 2020). Preparation of the library involved multiplex PCR. Sequencing used an Illumina HiSeq 2000. The TCR beta CDR3 regions were amplified from the RNA transcripts. A first-round RT-PCR of the TCR CDR3 used the HTBI primer set with the Qiagen OneStep RT-PCR kit. The public reads were reprocessed in TCRdb via fastp at Q25 and MiXCR, keeping in-frame beta chains. A single entry per CDR3 protein holds the most common genes and DNA from its merged rows. The sample table holds 500,000 to 650,000 distinct CDR3 sequences, of which over 15% were seen once. Of the sample, 15% to 20% is held by the ten largest clones. Sequenced input: blood. These receptors originate from a woman aged 18-35 years with Graves' ophthalmopathy.

This chain joins TRBV12-3 or TRBV12-4 and TRBJ2-7; 8 nucleotides align to TRBD1. The CDR3 loop spans 15 amino acids. Trimming at V came to 5 bases and at J to 2 bases, leaving 8 bases not matched to a gene. CDR3 sequence reads: CASSGRQGTAYEQYF. The CDR3 DNA reads as TGTGCCAGCAGTGGCCGACAGGGGACCGCCTACGAGCAGTACTTC.

This chain connects TRBV28 to TRBJ1-2; 7 nucleotides agree with TRBD1. The CDR3 loop spans 15 amino acids. J lost 2 bases, V lost 7 bases, and 10 bases had no gene match. Per the germline V gene, CDR1 is MDHEN and CDR2 is SYDVKM. DNA for the CDR3: TGTGCCAGCATTATTTCATTGGGACAGAACTATGGCTACACCTTC. It encodes CASIISLGQNYGYTF.

This clonotype came up a few times. The rearrangement joins TRBV27 to TRBJ2-7; 9 nucleotides match TRBD1. J gave up 1 base and V 10 bases, and 5 bases lay outside the gene matches. CDR3 length equals 13 residues. Germline V lookup: CDR1 MNHEY, CDR2 SMNVEV (reference sequence). The CDR3 DNA reads TGTGCCACCCGGACAGGGGCTTCCTACGAGCAGTACTTC. This sequence encodes CATRTGASYEQYF.

This rearrangement joins TRBV19 to TRBJ2-3; no reliable D call. Germline V CDR1 and CDR2: LNHDA, SQIVND (reference sequence). This CDR3 region has 14 residues. V lost 6 bases, J lost 1 base, and 11 bases lay in between. CDR3 loop: CASSHAYGTDTQYF. In nucleotides, the CDR3 is TGTGCCAGTAGCCATGCCTACGGCACAGATACGCAGTATTTT.

A single count supports this clonotype. The rearrangement uses TRBV3-1 and TRBJ2-1; TRBD2 aligns across 7 bases. Matching the DNA end better, TRBJ2-7 makes the J call doubtful. Germline lookup yields CDR1 LGHDT and CDR2 YNNKEL (reference sequence). This CDR3 spans 17 amino acids. The CDR3 protein is CASSQEGGLVSYNEQYF. The CDR3 DNA is TGTGCCAGCAGCCAGGAGGGCGGACTAGTCTCCTACAATGAGCAGTACTTC.

The chain uses TRBV20-1 and TRBJ2-3, with a possible D match to TRBD1 (5 bases). The germline CDR1 and CDR2 sequences are DFQATT and SNEGSKA (reference sequence). The germline V and J ends were trimmed by 0 bases and 1 base, with 11 bases remaining between them. This CDR3 comprises 15 residues. CDR3 sequence: CSARDQGRGTDTQYF. The CDR3 coding sequence is TGCAGTGCTAGAGATCAGGGAAGAGGCACAGATACGCAGTATTTT.

This clonotype was seen at least ten times. J is TRBJ2-1 and V is TRBV7-2, with 7 bases aligning to TRBD2. The CDR3 contains 16 residues. Germline V lookup: CDR1 SGHTA, CDR2 FQGNSA. V trimming: 1 base; J trimming: 5 bases; junction bases outside the gene matches: 8. The CDR3: CASSLGWGGNHNEQFF. The CDR3 coding sequence is TGTGCCAGCAGCTTAGGTTGGGGGGGGAATCACAATGAGCAGTTCTTC. The full variable domain, rest sourced from reference TRBV7-2 and TRBJ2-1, is GAGVSQSPSNKVTEKGKDVELRCDPISGHTALYWYRQSLGQGLEFLIYFQGNSAPDKSGLPSDRFSAERTGGSVSTLTIQRTQQEDSAVYLCASSLGWGGNHNEQFFGPGTRLTVL.

This clonotype has ten or more counts. The chain employs TRBV12-5 and TRBJ1-2; D may be TRBD1 (6 bases). The V gene's germline CDR1 is LGHNT and CDR2 FRNRAP. V was trimmed by 0 bases and J by 4 bases, leaving 12 bases between them. The CDR3 extends over 15 amino acids. The CDR3 region has the DNA TGTGCTAGTGGTTTGGTACGGGGGGCAGGCTATGGCTACACCTTC. It translates to CASGLVRGAGYGYTF.

This clonotype was observed once. This sequence joins TRBV12-3 or TRBV12-4 and TRBJ2-1; D is possibly TRBD2 (5 bases). CDR3 size: 15 residues. Trimming stripped 0 bases from V and 7 bases from J, with 13 bases between. The CDR3 sequence: CASSLATRVRNEQFF. The DNA for the CDR3 is TGTGCCAGCAGTTTAGCAACGAGGGTGAGGAATGAGCAGTTCTTC.

The rearrangement joins TRBV2 to TRBJ2-1, with TRBD1 matching 7 bases. V dropped 4 bases and J dropped 10; count of bases not matched to a gene: 7. The V gene's germline CDR1 is SNHLY and CDR2 FYNNEI. The CDR3 spans 13 residues. CDR3 protein: CASSVIQGWEQFF. CDR3 nucleotide sequence: TGTGCCAGCAGTGTCATACAGGGGTGGGAGCAGTTCTTC.

This clonotype was seen at least ten times. The CDR3 protein is CASSQPPGENTEAFF. The DNA of the CDR3 is TGTGCCAGCAGCCAACCCCCAGGGGAGAACACTGAAGCTTTCTTT. The rearrangement uses TRBV5-6 and TRBJ1-1; D is perhaps TRBD1 (6 bases). V gave up 4 bases and J gave up 1 base, with 14 bases separating them. CDR1 is SGHDT and CDR2 is YYEEEE in the germline V gene. This CDR3 is 15 amino acids long.

The chain links TRBV18 to TRBJ2-2; TRBD1 agrees at 9 bases. In germline, CDR1 is KGHSH, CDR2 LQKENI. The length of the CDR3 is 18 residues. V lost 0 bases to trimming and J lost 4 bases; unmatched junction nucleotides: 9. The CDR3 loop is CASSPPFPGQGSTGELFF. Written as DNA, the CDR3 is TGTGCCAGCTCACCACCGTTCCCGGGACAGGGATCCACCGGGGAGCTGTTTTTT.

The table lists this clonotype with many counts. The chain links TRBV6-1 to TRBJ2-1, with D maybe TRBD1 (6 bases). Trimming stripped 5 bases from V and 6 bases from J, with 20 bases between. The CDR3 is made up of 16 amino acids. CDR1 is MNHNS, CDR2 SASEGT, per germline. Written as DNA, the CDR3 is TGTGCCAGCAGTTACGAGGACAGTCCTCTTGTCAATGAGCAGTTCTTC. Protein: CASSYEDSPLVNEQFF.

This clonotype came up many times. V usage is TRBV2 and J usage is TRBJ1-5; D is ambiguous. Germline V gene sequence: CDR1 SNHLY, CDR2 FYNNEI. Trimming took off 4 bases at V and 4 bases at J, with 11 bases between the two ends. The CDR3 is made up of 14 amino acids. The CDR3 DNA follows: TGTGCCAGCAGTGTGGCCCGGAGGAATCAGCCCCAGCATTTT. This encodes CASSVARRNQPQHF.

The chain carries TRBV5-1 and TRBJ1-5; the D gene is possibly TRBD1 (5 bases). V was clipped by 2 bases and J by 0 bases, with 9 bases between them. Germline V gene sequence: CDR1 SGHRS, CDR2 YFSETQ. The CDR3 covers 15 residues. The CDR3 spells CASSFWGDSNQPQHF. The CDR3 DNA sequence: TGCGCCAGCAGCTTCTGGGGGGATAGCAATCAGCCCCAGCATTTT.

This clonotype was detected ten times or more. This chain joins TRBV11-2 and TRBJ2-5; no clear D. Trimming took off 1 base at V and 0 bases at J, with 12 bases between the two ends. From germline, CDR1 is SGHAT and CDR2 FQNNGV. CDR3 length equals 16 residues. The DNA of the CDR3 is TGTGCCAGCAGCTTAGCACGATGGACGAACCAAGAGACCCAGTACTTC. It encodes CASSLARWTNQETQYF.

This clonotype was picked up a small number of times. V and J are TRBV9 and TRBJ2-3, with D possibly matching TRBD2 (6 bases). The CDR3 runs to 15 residues. Germline V gives CDR1 SGDLS, CDR2 YYNGEE. The V end lost 0 bases, the J end lost 3 bases, and 11 bases lay between the germline ends. DNA for the CDR3: TGTGCCAGCAGCGTAGCGCGACTAGGGACAGATACGCAGTATTTT. Protein sequence: CASSVARLGTDTQYF.

The chain has TRBV20-1 and TRBJ2-6; D unresolved. Germline assignment: CDR1 DFQATT and CDR2 SNEGSKA (reference sequence). The V gene lost 4 bases and the J gene lost 8 bases, with 6 bases spanning the gap. This CDR3 is built from 11 residues. DNA for the CDR3: TGCAGTGCTACCGCGACCAACGTCCTGACTTTC. Translated: CSATATNVLTF.

This clonotype has at least ten counts. The chain carries TRBV5-1 and TRBJ2-3; unclear D gene. There are 15 residues in the CDR3. In germline, CDR1 is SGHRS, CDR2 YFSETQ. The ends were cut back, 1 base at V and 2 bases at J, with 11 bases in the middle. The CDR3 reads CASSLSSVVTDTQYF. The CDR3 nucleotides read TGCGCCAGCAGCTTGTCTTCGGTTGTCACAGATACGCAGTATTTT.

This clonotype was detected a few times. This chain connects TRBV6-2 or TRBV6-3 to TRBJ1-1, with no clear D. In germline, CDR1 is MNHEY, CDR2 SVGEGT. The CDR3 has 15 amino acids. V was clipped by 2 bases and J by 6 bases, with 16 bases between them. CDR3 sequence (DNA): TGTGCCAGCAGTTACGCGGCAGTTGAGACCTCTGAAGCTTTCTTT. Translated: CASSYAAVETSEAFF.